This TCR beta chain derives from a study of blood T cell repertoires in COVID-19. At the level of the study: In each case, the material was cDNA or gDNA derived from T cells, B-cell-depleted T cells, or PBMCs.

The CDR3 spans 13 residues. Germline V CDR1 and CDR2: MNHEY, SVGAGI. V lost 8 bases to trimming and J lost 7 bases; unmatched junction nucleotides: 10. Methods used by the authors: It was from reference gene primer amplification that nucleated cell counts were estimated. This table comes from immunoSEQ multiplex PCR, and its TCRdb copy is limited to in-frame clones, with some not included. V, J and clone size were drawn from that table, and D and trimming were deduced from the DNA. The table shows approximately 140,000 clones, with 75% to 85% occurring only once. The rearrangement links TRBV6-5 to TRBJ1-1; 7 bases align to TRBD1. The sequence was obtained from a man in his fifties or sixties with active or convalescent COVID-19. What was sequenced was peripheral blood. This CDR3 is CASGELDRVEAFF. CDR3 DNA sequence: TGTGCCAGCGGAGAGCTAGACAGGGTTGAAGCTTTCTTT.